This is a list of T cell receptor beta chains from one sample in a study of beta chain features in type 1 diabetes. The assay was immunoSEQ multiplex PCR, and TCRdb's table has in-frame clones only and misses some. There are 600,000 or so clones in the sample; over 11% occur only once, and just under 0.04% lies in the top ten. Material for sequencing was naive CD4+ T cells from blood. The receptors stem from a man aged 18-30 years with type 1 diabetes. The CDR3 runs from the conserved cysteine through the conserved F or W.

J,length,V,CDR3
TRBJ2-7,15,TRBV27,CASSLEASGTREQYF
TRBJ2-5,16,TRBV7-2,CASSLMFRVRQETQYF
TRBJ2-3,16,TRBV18,CASSPLTSGIADTQYF
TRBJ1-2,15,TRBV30,CAWSVTVAASGGYTF
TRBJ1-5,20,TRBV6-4,CASRTRSNPGQGERSQPQHF
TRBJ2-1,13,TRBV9,CASSVGPTSEQFF
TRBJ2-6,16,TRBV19,CASSIPHLSGANVLTF
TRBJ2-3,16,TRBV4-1,CASSQAGLAVGDTQYF
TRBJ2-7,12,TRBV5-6,CASSGGHYEQYF
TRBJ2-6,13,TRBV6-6,CASRSPGANVLTF
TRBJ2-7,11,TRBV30,CAWSAFYEQYF
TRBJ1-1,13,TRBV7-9,CASSLQEWTEAFF
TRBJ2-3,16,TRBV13,CASSLLLAGGTDTQYF
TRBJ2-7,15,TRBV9,CASSIGQGPSYEQYF
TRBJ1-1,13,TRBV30,CAWSVRGATEAFF
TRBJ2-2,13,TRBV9,CATRDGHTGELFF
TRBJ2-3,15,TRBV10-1,CASSSGTGRTDTQYF
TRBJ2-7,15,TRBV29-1,CSVFPGVRQGGEQYF
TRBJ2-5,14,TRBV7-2,CASSLASGVETQYF
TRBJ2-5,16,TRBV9,CASSAGLAGGLETQYF
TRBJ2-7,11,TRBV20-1,CSATVHYEQYF
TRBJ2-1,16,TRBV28,CASSSTGQGATDEQFF